Presented here are 2 T cell receptor beta chains from one specimen sequenced in a study of T-cell reconstitution after alpha-beta-depleted transplantation in children. It was with unique molecular identifiers that the TCRbeta library was prepared. TCRdb recomputed calls from the PCR reads with MiXCR, one row per CDR3 protein. Of about 240,000 distinct CDR3 sequences in the sample, 12% were seen once. The source was PBMCs from the stem cell graft donor, collected from the stem cell graft. These receptors were collected from a human donor who donated a stem cell graft to a child with acute lymphoblastic leukemia.

This clonotype was seen repeatedly, ten times or more. This rearrangement joins TRBV4-3 to TRBJ1-1; D is perhaps TRBD1 (5 bases). V lost 6 bases, J lost 1 base, and 9 bases lay in between. The CDR3 is 13 residues long. Germline CDR1 LGHNA, CDR2 YSLEER. CDR3 coding DNA: TGCGCCAGCAGTCATACAGGGAACACTGAAGCTTTCTTT. Translation gives CASSHTGNTEAFF.

This clonotype was detected many times. The chain couples TRBV11-2 to TRBJ2-5; either TRBD1 or TRBD2 may fit D (5 bases each). Germline V gives CDR1 SGHAT, CDR2 FQNNGV. The V and J ends lost 8 bases and 1 base respectively, with 11 bases between them. The CDR3 spans 13 residues. The CDR3 loop reads CASVARGQETQYF. CDR3 coding DNA: TGTGCCAGCGTGGCGAGGGGCCAAGAGACCCAGTACTTC.